This T cell receptor beta chain was obtained from a study of tumor-infiltrating lymphocytes in primary liver carcinoma. Unsorted bulk tissue (about 18-32 mg) underwent RNA and DNA co-extraction. With about 470 ng total RNA as template and a constant-region primer, TCR beta cDNA was made. Investigators got TCR beta libraries out of three nested multiplex PCR rounds, done with slightly modified ARM-PCR. It was with TRBV1-TRBV30 forward primers and a C-beta reverse primer that the first two PCR rounds were run, at 10 cycles each. TCRdb processed the multiplex PCR reads anew with MiXCR; each CDR3 protein has one entry. The sample includes more than 95,000 distinct CDR3 sequences, 82% seen only once; the top ten take approximately 20%. On this clonotype itself: At one end, the junction sequence differs from germline, possibly due to a read error.

Germline assignment: CDR1 MNHEY and CDR2 SVGEGT. CDR3 length: 14 amino acids. The source material was liver tumor tissue from sampling region 3. The sample's subset: tumor region T3, left-lateral pole. The TCR was taken from a man aged 35-49 years with primary liver carcinoma and hepatitis B virus infection. This chain uses TRBV6-2 or TRBV6-3 with TRBJ1-5, with D unresolved. The CDR3 sequence is CASSYRPGNQPQHF. Written as DNA, the CDR3 is TGTGCCAGCAGTTACCGACCTGGCAATCAACCCCAGCATTTT.